The 15 T cell receptor beta chains reported below all come from one sample, sequenced in a study of shared clonotypes between healthy human individuals. Sequenced by immunoSEQ multiplex PCR; TCRdb stores in-frame clones only, minus some. Counted here are under 350,000 clones, around 86% occurring once; the ten biggest clones make up under 20%. The sample consisted of memory CD8+ T cells sorted from blood. Subset defined: CD45RO+ cells pooled with CCR7-negative TemRA cells. All receptors derive from a man aged 18 to 30 in good health.

The gene calls are TRBV5-8 and TRBJ2-7; the match to TRBD2 covers 12 bases. V shed 0 bases, J shed 7 bases, and the junction held 5 bases outside the gene matches. The length of the CDR3 is 15 residues. CDR1 and CDR2 from the germline V gene are SGHTS and YDEGEE. CDR3 region: CASSLGLAGVREQYF. DNA of the CDR3: TGTGCCAGCAGCTTGGGACTAGCGGGAGTGAGGGAGCAGTACTTC.

V usage is TRBV27 and J usage is TRBJ1-6; 8 bases fit TRBD1. Trimming took 5 bases from V and 10 from J; bases not matched to a gene: 22. The CDR3 covers 19 residues. CDR1 is MNHEY and CDR2 is SMNVEV in the germline V gene (reference sequence). The CDR3 loop is CASSPTQGANYVYDSPLHF. DNA of the CDR3: TGTGCCAGCAGTCCGACGCAGGGGGCAAACTACGTGTACGACTCACCCCTCCACTTT.

The gene calls are TRBV10-3 and TRBJ2-3, with 11 bases that match TRBD2. CDR3 length: 15 amino acids. J gave up 3 bases and V 10 bases, and 9 bases lay outside the gene matches. Germline CDR1 reads ENHRY; CDR2 reads SYGVKD. The CDR3 region is CATVELAGVTDTQYF. Here the CDR3 DNA reads TGTGCCACCGTGGAACTAGCGGGGGTTACAGATACGCAGTATTTT.

The V call is TRBV10-3, the J call TRBJ2-1; 7 nucleotides align to TRBD2. The J segment lost 4 bases and the V segment lost 4 bases, leaving 4 bases of the junction unmatched. This CDR3 is built from 14 residues. In germline, CDR1 is ENHRY, CDR2 SYGVKD. CDR3 nucleotide sequence: TGTGCCATCAGTGTGGGAGCGGGGTACAATGAGCAGTTCTTC. Its translation is CAISVGAGYNEQFF.

The chain employs TRBV27 and TRBJ2-7; 11 bases are a match to TRBD2. The CDR3 extends over 15 amino acids. Per germline, CDR1 MNHEY and CDR2 SMNVEV (reference sequence). V lost 6 bases, J lost 2 bases, and 6 bases stayed unmatched. CDR3 amino acids: CASRSLAGGPYEQYF. The CDR3 coding sequence is TGTGCCAGCAGGTCCCTAGCGGGAGGCCCCTACGAGCAGTACTTC.

This clone was counted once. V gene TRBV11-3 combines with J gene TRBJ2-3; TRBD2 matches 10 bases. Losses at the gene ends were 1 base for V and 9 bases for J; bases not matched to a gene: 10. The CDR3 covers 16 residues. Germline CDR1 is SGHNT and CDR2 is YENEEA. The CDR3 DNA reads TGTGCCAGCAGCTTAGGGCCAGGAGCTAGCGGGGGAACGCAGTATTTT. This codes for CASSLGPGASGGTQYF.

V and J are TRBV19 and TRBJ1-5; no clear D gene. V was trimmed by 6 bases and J by 4 bases, leaving 7 bases between them. The germline V gene has CDR1 LNHDA and CDR2 SQIVND (reference sequence). CDR3 length: 12 amino acids. CDR3 coding DNA: TGTGCCAGTAGCGCGGGGAATCAGCCCCAGCATTTT. Protein product: CASSAGNQPQHF.

The chain is built from TRBV5-1 and TRBJ2-3, with D tentatively TRBD2 (6 bases). The CDR3 spans 15 residues. Trimming removed 1 base from V and 3 bases from J, with 12 bases in between. Germline V gene lookup returns CDR1 SGHRS and CDR2 YFSETQ. For the CDR3, the DNA is TGCGCCAGCAGCTTGCGATGGGGAGGTACAGATACGCAGTATTTT. Protein product: CASSLRWGGTDTQYF. Looking up the rest from reference TRBV5-1 and TRBJ2-3 gives the full variable domain: KAGVTQTPRYLIKTRGQQVTLSCSPISGHRSVSWYQQTPGQGLQFLFEYFSETQRNKGNFPGRFSGRQFSNSRSEMNVSTLELGDSALYLCASSLRWGGTDTQYFGPGTRLTVL.

The chain links TRBV7-9 to TRBJ1-2; the D gene is possibly TRBD1 (5 bases). Per germline, CDR1 SEHNR and CDR2 FQNEAQ (reference sequence). Trimming removed 3 bases at V and 7 bases at J, with 12 bases between. The CDR3 loop spans 13 amino acids. The chain's CDR3 is CASSFTGPRGYTF. In DNA form, the CDR3 reads TGTGCCAGCAGCTTTACAGGCCCGCGTGGCTACACCTTC.

The CDR3 protein is CASSFGQGAKYEQFF. The DNA of the CDR3 is TGTGCCAGCAGTTTTGGGCAGGGGGCAAAATATGAGCAGTTCTTC. The genes are TRBV27 and TRBJ2-1; 8 bases are shared with TRBD1. The CDR3 is 15 residues long. V dropped 3 bases and J dropped 8; count of bases not matched to a gene: 9. Germline V gene data show CDR1 as MNHEY and CDR2 as SMNVEV (reference sequence).

V and J are TRBV11-2 and TRBJ2-3; TRBD1 matches 9 bases. This CDR3 region has 14 residues. The J segment lost 3 bases and the V segment lost 5 bases, leaving 3 bases of the junction unmatched. Germline values: CDR1 SGHAT, CDR2 FQNNGV. CDR3 sequence (DNA): TGTGCCAGCAGCCCAGGACAGGGGACAGATACGCAGTATTTT. It translates to CASSPGQGTDTQYF.

The chain uses TRBV9 and TRBJ2-7; 10 nucleotides agree with TRBD2. Germline lookup yields CDR1 SGDLS and CDR2 YYNGEE. The CDR3 consists of 12 residues. The trim removed 4 bases at V and 7 bases at J, leaving 2 bases unmatched. The CDR3, as DNA: TGTGCCAGCAGCTCAGCGGGAGGGGAGCAGTACTTC. Protein sequence: CASSSAGGEQYF.

This sequence joins TRBV27 and TRBJ2-7; TRBD1 aligns across 12 bases. The CDR3 is 15 amino acids. Per the germline V gene, CDR1 is MNHEY and CDR2 is SMNVEV (reference sequence). V lost 5 bases, J lost 4 bases, and 6 bases stayed unmatched. DNA for the CDR3: TGTGCCAGCAGTCTTAAGGGACAGGGGGCTTACGAGCAGTACTTC. Translating it yields CASSLKGQGAYEQYF.

The chain couples TRBV2 to TRBJ1-1; a possible D gene is TRBD1 (6 bases). CDR3 size: 12 residues. Germline V gives CDR1 SNHLY, CDR2 FYNNEI. Between the trimmed V and J ends, which lost 8 bases and 7 bases, there was a span of 14 bases. The CDR3 DNA reads as TGTGCCAGCTCCCCTGGGGGGCTTGAAGCTTTCTTT. Amino acid sequence: CASSPGGLEAFF.

The chain links TRBV27 to TRBJ2-7, with D unresolved. The V end lost 2 bases, the J end lost 3 bases, and 14 bases lay between the germline ends. The V gene's germline CDR1 is MNHEY and CDR2 SMNVEV (reference sequence). The CDR3 length is 15 residues. CDR3 region: CASSLVGTDRYEQYF. The CDR3 nucleotides are TGTGCCAGCAGTTTAGTCGGTACAGACCGCTACGAGCAGTACTTC.